The 29 T cell receptor beta chains reported below all come from one sample, sequenced in a study of OX40 agonist ivuxolimab in advanced cancers. The assay was immunoSEQ multiplex PCR, and TCRdb's table has in-frame clones only and misses some. Of almost 70,000 clones listed, roughly 92% were seen once; the top ten hold roughly 0.27%. The starting material was CD4+ or CD8+ T cells sorted from blood, obtained in a trial of the OX40 agonist ivuxolimab. The receptor source for this set is an adult with an advanced solid tumor such as melanoma, head and neck, liver or kidney cancer.

The V and J genes are TRBV15 and TRBJ2-5; 10 bases are a match to TRBD1. This CDR3 spans 19 amino acids. In germline, CDR1 is LNHNV, CDR2 YYDKDF (reference sequence). Trimming removed 1 base from V and 5 bases from J; junction bases left unmatched: 16. CDR3: CATSRVSQSGTGVIETQYF. For the CDR3, the DNA is TGTGCCACCAGCAGAGTTTCACAATCCGGGACAGGGGTAATCGAGACCCAGTACTTC. Variable domain in full (rest from reference TRBV15 and TRBJ2-5): DAMVIQNPRYQVTQFGKPVTLSCSQTLNHNVMYWYQQKSSQAPKLLFHYYDKDFNNEADTPDNFQSRRPNTSFCFLDIRSPGLGDTAMYLCATSRVSQSGTGVIETQYFGPGTRLLVL.

This clone was detected only a few times. The chain joins TRBV6-5 to TRBJ1-2, with D maybe TRBD1 (6 bases). Trimming stripped 8 bases from V and 0 bases from J, with 16 bases between. The CDR3 is made up of 15 amino acids. Germline V gene data show CDR1 as MNHEY and CDR2 as SVGAGI. CDR3 nucleotide sequence: TGTGCCAGCCGTGGAACAGGGAGAGCTAACTATGGCTACACCTTC. Translated, it gives CASRGTGRANYGYTF.

This chain uses TRBV7-9 with TRBJ2-3; 8 nucleotides align to TRBD2. This CDR3 has 16 amino acids. Germline trimming cut 6 bases from V and 2 bases from J; bases unmatched to any gene: 10. Germline V gene data show CDR1 as SEHNR and CDR2 as FQNEAQ (reference sequence). The DNA of the CDR3 is TGTGCCAGCAGAAGAACCGGAGCGGGAGCCACAGATACGCAGTATTTT. As protein: CASRRTGAGATDTQYF.

The V gene is TRBV28, the J gene TRBJ1-1; 8 positions match TRBD1. The germline CDR1 and CDR2 sequences are MDHEN and SYDVKM. J was trimmed by 1 base and V by 5 bases; bases with no gene match: 6. The length of the CDR3 is 15 residues. The CDR3 region is CASSTYRGENTEAFF. In nucleotides, the CDR3 is TGTGCCAGCAGTACCTACAGGGGGGAGAACACTGAAGCTTTCTTT.

The sample holds a few counts of this clone. Distinct nucleotide sequences in the sample also encode this CDR3. The chain combines TRBV10-3 with TRBJ1-2; the D is unclear. The V end lost 0 bases, the J end lost 2 bases, and 7 bases lay between the germline ends. Germline CDR1 and CDR2: ENHRY and SYGVKD. The CDR3 sequence is 14 residues long. CDR3: CAISESHGNYGYTF. DNA of the CDR3: TGTGCCATCAGTGAGTCGCACGGGAACTATGGCTACACCTTC.

This clone was observed once. The J gene is TRBJ1-2, the V gene TRBV2, with 12 bases matching TRBD1. In germline, CDR1 is SNHLY, CDR2 FYNNEI. V gave up 3 bases and J gave up 6 bases; unmatched junction bases: 11. The CDR3 extends over 17 amino acids. The DNA of the CDR3 is TGTGCCAGCAGTGAGTCCAGAGGGACAGGGGGCATGAATGGCTACACCTTC. It is translated as CASSESRGTGGMNGYTF.

This rearrangement joins TRBV7-8 to TRBJ2-7; TRBD2 aligns across 12 bases. This CDR3 region has 16 residues. V lost 4 bases to trimming and J lost 0 bases; unmatched junction nucleotides: 4. Looked up from germline, CDR1 is SGHVS and CDR2 is FQNEAQ. CDR3 sequence reads: CASSSGTSGPSYEQYF. CDR3 coding DNA: TGTGCCAGCAGCTCCGGGACTAGCGGGCCCTCCTACGAGCAGTACTTC.

The chain carries TRBV19 and TRBJ1-2; D remains unclear. The CDR3 spans 12 residues. CDR1 is LNHDA, CDR2 SQIVND, per germline (reference sequence). V gave up 3 bases and J gave up 6 bases, with 8 bases separating them. The CDR3 spells CASSIGPDGYTF. CDR3 sequence (DNA): TGTGCCAGTAGTATTGGGCCGGATGGCTACACCTTC.

The chain employs TRBV5-1 and TRBJ2-5, with D perhaps matching TRBD2 (6 bases). CDR1 and CDR2 (germline): SGHRS, YFSETQ. CDR3 length: 19 amino acids. V was pared by 1 base and J by 2 bases, with 24 bases between. The CDR3 region is CASSLLSLAICWLQETQYF. DNA of the CDR3: TGCGCCAGCAGCTTGTTAAGTCTAGCGATCTGTTGGCTTCAAGAGACCCAGTACTTC. Complete variable domain (other parts from reference TRBV5-1 and TRBJ2-5): KAGVTQTPRYLIKTRGQQVTLSCSPISGHRSVSWYQQTPGQGLQFLFEYFSETQRNKGNFPGRFSGRQFSNSRSEMNVSTLELGDSALYLCASSLLSLAICWLQETQYFGPGTRLLVL.

The rearrangement joins TRBV7-6 to TRBJ1-2, with 7 bases aligning to TRBD1. The CDR3 runs to 13 residues. Trimming took 5 bases from V and 2 from J; bases not matched to a gene: 2. Germline V gives CDR1 SGHVS, CDR2 FNYEAQ. CDR3: CASSPDRNYGYTF. The CDR3 region has the DNA TGTGCCAGCAGCCCGGACAGGAACTATGGCTACACCTTC.

This clone was observed a single time. The genes are TRBV27 and TRBJ1-5; D is unclear. The CDR3 loop spans 16 amino acids. V was trimmed by 3 bases and J by 2 bases, leaving 14 bases between them. CDR1 is MNHEY, CDR2 SMNVEV, per germline (reference sequence). CDR3 in DNA: TGTGCCAGCAGTTTCCGGTCCCAAGGAGGCAATCAGCCCCAGCATTTT. It is translated as CASSFRSQGGNQPQHF.

The chain carries TRBV28 and TRBJ2-7; 8 bases match TRBD1. Germline V CDR1 and CDR2: MDHEN, SYDVKM. This CDR3 spans 15 amino acids. V lost 5 bases to trimming and J lost 0 bases; unmatched junction nucleotides: 6. The CDR3 region has the DNA TGTGCCAGCAGTACGCGGACAGGGCGCTCCTACGAGCAGTACTTC. Translating gives CASSTRTGRSYEQYF.

This sequence joins TRBV30 and TRBJ2-5; tentatively, D is TRBD2 (7 bases). Trimming pared 0 bases from V and 5 bases from J, leaving 13 bases between. This CDR3 contains 14 residues. Germline CDR1 reads GTSNPN; CDR2 reads SVGIG (reference sequence). The CDR3 sequence is CAWSVSGGRETQYF. In DNA form, the CDR3 reads TGTGCCTGGAGTGTTTCGGGGGGCCGGGAGACCCAGTACTTC.

The V call is TRBV29-1, the J call TRBJ2-2; D may be TRBD2 (5 bases). Trimming left V 4 bases short and J 7 bases short, with 13 bases between. Per germline, CDR1 SQVTM and CDR2 ANQGSEA. There are 13 residues in the CDR3. The CDR3 region has the DNA TGCAGCGTTGGTCGAACCGGGATCGGGGAGCTGTTTTTT. Protein: CSVGRTGIGELFF.

V usage is TRBV5-5 and J usage is TRBJ1-1; D is unresolved. This CDR3 has 14 amino acids. V gave up 4 bases and J gave up 0 bases, with 10 bases separating them. CDR1 is SGHKS, CDR2 YYEKEE, per germline (reference sequence). This CDR3 reads CASSRPSLNTEAFF. DNA for the CDR3: TGTGCCAGCAGCCGACCGTCTCTGAACACTGAAGCTTTCTTT.

The chain recombines TRBV6-5 with TRBJ2-7, with TRBD1 matching over 8 bases. The CDR3 has 14 residues. V lost 5 bases to trimming and J lost 7 bases; unmatched junction nucleotides: 10. Germline V CDR1 and CDR2: MNHEY, SVGAGI. The CDR3 sequence is CASSTRQGNGEQYF. The CDR3 nucleotides read TGTGCCAGCAGTACCAGACAGGGGAATGGTGAGCAGTACTTC.

The chain has TRBV19 and TRBJ2-6, with D tentatively TRBD1 (6 bases). The CDR3 contains 16 residues. Germline V lookup: CDR1 LNHDA, CDR2 SQIVND (reference sequence). V lost 6 bases and J lost 0, with 12 bases in between. The CDR3, as DNA: TGTGCCAGTAGCAGGACAGCAAACTCTGGGGCCAACGTCCTGACTTTC. Amino acid sequence: CASSRTANSGANVLTF.

The genes are TRBV2 and TRBJ2-1; TRBD1 matches 7 bases. This CDR3 contains 14 residues. The ends lost 8 bases at V and 5 bases at J; junction bases unmatched: 9. Germline values: CDR1 SNHLY, CDR2 FYNNEI. CDR3 region: CASFNRDRDNEQFF. The CDR3 DNA follows: TGTGCCAGCTTCAACCGGGACAGAGACAATGAGCAGTTCTTC.

This chain connects TRBV6-1 to TRBJ1-2; no clear D. Germline V CDR1 and CDR2: MNHNS, SASEGT. This CDR3 has 12 amino acids. The ends were cut back, 7 bases at V and 4 bases at J, with 10 bases in the middle. CDR3 sequence (DNA): TGTGCCAGCAACGACCCGGGCTATGGCTACACCTTC. Translated, it gives CASNDPGYGYTF.

The chain couples TRBV19 to TRBJ2-7; D unresolved. The V gene lost 3 bases and the J gene lost 4 bases, with 13 bases spanning the gap. This CDR3 has 14 amino acids. The germline V gene has CDR1 LNHDA and CDR2 SQIVND (reference sequence). CDR3 residues: CASSITDATYEQYF. CDR3 nucleotide sequence: TGTGCCAGTAGTATTACCGACGCGACTTACGAGCAGTACTTC. Complete variable domain (other parts from reference TRBV19 and TRBJ2-7): DGGITQSPKYLFRKEGQNVTLSCEQNLNHDAMYWYRQDPGQGLRLIYYSQIVNDFQKGDIAEGYSVSREKKESFPLTVTSAQKNPTAFYLCASSITDATYEQYFGPGTRLTVT.

The rearrangement uses TRBV5-1 and TRBJ2-1; 9 bases line up with TRBD2. Losses at the gene ends were 0 bases for V and 8 bases for J; bases not matched to a gene: 12. This CDR3 is built from 17 residues. Germline CDR1 and CDR2: SGHRS and YFSETQ. The DNA of the CDR3 is TGCGCCAGCAGCTTGGCCGGGCCTAGCGGGAATCGAGATGAGCAGTTCTTC. Protein: CASSLAGPSGNRDEQFF. Variable domain in full (rest from reference TRBV5-1 and TRBJ2-1): KAGVTQTPRYLIKTRGQQVTLSCSPISGHRSVSWYQQTPGQGLQFLFEYFSETQRNKGNFPGRFSGRQFSNSRSEMNVSTLELGDSALYLCASSLAGPSGNRDEQFFGPGTRLTVL.

The rearrangement uses TRBV21-1 and TRBJ2-1; the table gives TRBD2 as D, unverified against the DNA. TRBV21-1 is described as a pseudogene. The CDR3 is made up of 16 amino acids. The CDR3 DNA sequence: TGTGCCAGCACTCACCCCCGTGGAGGCGAGGTGAATGAGCAGTTCTTC. It specifies CASTHPRGGEVNEQFF.

The rearrangement links TRBV29-1 to TRBJ2-2; tentative D call: TRBD1 (6 bases). Germline values: CDR1 SQVTM, CDR2 ANQGSEA. The germline V and J ends were trimmed by 1 base and 4 bases, with 13 bases remaining between them. CDR3 length: 15 residues. For the CDR3, the DNA is TGCAGCGTTGAAGCGCCAGGGGAGAGCACCGGGGAGCTGTTTTTT. Amino acid sequence: CSVEAPGESTGELFF.

The rearrangement uses TRBV19 and TRBJ1-1; D not certain. Germline V CDR1 and CDR2: LNHDA, SQIVND (reference sequence). This CDR3 comprises 14 residues. Trimming pared 1 base from V and 5 bases from J, leaving 11 bases between. The CDR3 protein is CASSIGGLGTEAFF. The CDR3 DNA follows: TGTGCCAGTAGTATAGGGGGATTGGGGACTGAAGCTTTCTTT.

The J gene is TRBJ2-4, the V gene TRBV29-1; 7 nucleotides agree with TRBD1. The CDR3 is made up of 12 amino acids. Germline lookup yields CDR1 SQVTM and CDR2 ANQGSEA. V was pared by 6 bases and J by 2 bases, with 1 base of the junction left unmatched. The CDR3 spells CSVGQSKNIQYF. The CDR3 region has the DNA TGCAGCGTGGGACAGTCCAAAAACATTCAGTACTTC.

The rearrangement joins TRBV5-1 to TRBJ1-1; D unresolved. Per the germline V gene, CDR1 is SGHRS and CDR2 is YFSETQ. V shed 0 bases and J shed 1 base, with 7 bases lying between them. The CDR3 consists of 14 residues. The CDR3 DNA sequence: TGCGCCAGCAGCTTGGATGTCGGGAACACTGAAGCTTTCTTT. Translating it yields CASSLDVGNTEAFF.

V gene TRBV2 combines with J gene TRBJ1-4; D ambiguous. CDR3 length equals 12 residues. V was trimmed by 3 bases and J by 11 bases, leaving 10 bases between them. The germline V gene has CDR1 SNHLY and CDR2 FYNNEI. The CDR3, as DNA: TGTGCCAGCAGTGATGATGTCGCGAAACTGTTTTTT. This encodes CASSDDVAKLFF.

This chain connects TRBV10-3 to TRBJ2-6; 9 bases are a match to TRBD1. V lost 9 bases and J lost 1; bases outside the gene matches: 10. Germline CDR1 reads ENHRY; CDR2 reads SYGVKD. There are 17 residues in the CDR3. The CDR3 protein is CAMSPGQGNSGANVLTF. CDR3 sequence (DNA): TGTGCCATGTCCCCGGGACAGGGTAATTCTGGGGCCAACGTCCTGACTTTC.

With respect to this clone: Other DNA sequences within the sample encode an identical CDR3. The gene calls are TRBV19 and TRBJ2-3; no clear D gene. Per germline, CDR1 LNHDA and CDR2 SQIVND (reference sequence). The CDR3 is 12 residues long. Trimming left V 6 bases short and J 4 bases short, with 8 bases between. The CDR3 bases are TGTGCCAGTAGCCTACTCGCAGATACGCAGTATTTT. It yields the protein CASSLLADTQYF.